One sample yielded the 30 T cell receptor beta chains listed below, sequenced in a study of blood T cells in healthy people across ages. Combining a sample-barcoded 5' primer with a J-beta primer mix, a second PCR ran for 7 to 11 cycles. TCRdb analysed the 5' RACE reads with MiXCR anew, one entry per CDR3 protein. The repertoire holds under 1,000,000 distinct CDR3 sequences, with about 42% as singletons. What was sequenced was blood. Receptors were obtained from a man aged 80 or over in good health.

The rearrangement uses TRBV6-1 and TRBJ1-5, with D unclear. Germline assignment: CDR1 MNHNS and CDR2 SASEGT. V shed 4 bases and J shed 10 bases, with 8 bases lying between them. This CDR3 has 11 residues. CDR3 nucleotide sequence: TGTGCCAGCAGTGGAATCAGCCCCCAGCATTTT. Encoded protein: CASSGISPQHF.

This sequence joins TRBV29-1 and TRBJ2-1; TRBD2 matches 10 bases. The germline V gene encodes CDR1 SQVTM and CDR2 ANQGSEA. Trimming cost V 7 bases and J 3 bases; bases outside gene matches: 6. The CDR3 has 14 amino acids. The CDR3: CSAGTSEFYNEQFF. The CDR3 nucleotides are TGCAGCGCTGGGACTAGCGAATTCTACAATGAGCAGTTCTTC.

The chain is built from TRBV10-3 and TRBJ1-5; D is uncertain. The CDR3 has 15 amino acids. V lost 3 bases to trimming and J lost 4 bases, with 13 bases between them. Germline-derived CDR1 and CDR2 are ENHRY and SYGVKD. The CDR3 DNA reads TGTGCCATCAGTGACCCAAGTTTACGAAATCAGCCCCAGCATTTT. It is translated as CAISDPSLRNQPQHF.

This clonotype was seen a handful of times. A clone one base away is much larger, so this may be a read error. The chain combines TRBV7-2 with TRBJ2-1, with 7 bases aligning to TRBD2. This CDR3 is built from 15 residues. Germline V gene data show CDR1 as SGHTA and CDR2 as FQGNSA. Written as DNA, the CDR3 is TGTGCCTGCAGCTTAGGTGGGAGGGCCCTTGGGGAGCAGTTCTTC. As protein: CACSLGGRALGEQFF.

The CDR3 DNA sequence: TGCGCCAGCAGCTTAGGGACAGGGCTGGCGAACACTGAAGCTTTCTTT. Its translation: CASSLGTGLANTEAFF. The rearrangement uses TRBV5-1 and TRBJ1-1; 9 bases are a match to TRBD1. Trimming took 2 bases from V and 1 from J; bases not matched to a gene: 6. This CDR3 has 16 amino acids. Looked up from germline, CDR1 is SGHRS and CDR2 is YFSETQ.

This clonotype turned up a few times. The J gene is TRBJ1-1, the V gene TRBV9; D is unclear. The CDR3 contains 15 residues. Trimming removed 0 bases at V and 4 bases at J, with 13 bases between. Germline assignment: CDR1 SGDLS and CDR2 YYNGEE. As DNA, the CDR3 is TGTGCCAGCAGCGTAGGCTTCGGGGTCGGCACTGAAGCTTTCTTT. The encoded protein is CASSVGFGVGTEAFF.

This clonotype was observed a handful of times. This could be a read error, since a much larger clone is one nucleotide away. The chain carries TRBV20-1 and TRBJ2-7; tentative D call: TRBD2 (6 bases). From germline, CDR1 is DFQATT and CDR2 SNEGSKA (reference sequence). The CDR3 totals 17 residues. V was trimmed by 1 base and J by 7 bases, leaving 26 bases between them. CDR3 DNA: TGCAGTGCTAGAGCCTCGGGCTTCGCGGGACCTTACAATGAGCAGTACTTC. This translates into CSARASGFAGPYNEQYF.

The chain joins TRBV7-2 to TRBJ1-1; a possible D gene is TRBD1 (6 bases). Trimming removed 4 bases at V and 7 bases at J, with 16 bases between. Germline CDR1 and CDR2: SGHTA and FQGNSA. The CDR3 has 14 amino acids. CDR3 residues: CASSYIRGEVEAFF. The CDR3 DNA follows: TGTGCCAGCAGCTACATCAGGGGCGAGGTTGAAGCTTTCTTT.

With respect to this clonotype: Relative to the germline gene, one junction end is altered; a read error may explain this. The V call is TRBV6-5, the J call TRBJ1-1; D ambiguous. Germline values: CDR1 MNHEY, CDR2 SVGAGI. CDR3 length equals 13 residues. CDR3 bases: TGTGCCAGCAGTAACAACCGGAGGTCTGAAGTTTTCTTT. It is translated as CASSNNRRSEVFF.

J is TRBJ2-5 and V is TRBV27, with unresolved D. The germline V gene encodes CDR1 MNHEY and CDR2 SMNVEV (reference sequence). This CDR3 spans 15 amino acids. Trimming removed 5 bases at V and 0 bases at J, with 13 bases between. CDR3 region: CASSPSSGYQETQYF. In DNA, the CDR3 is TGTGCCAGCAGTCCCTCTTCCGGGTACCAAGAGACCCAGTACTTC.

This clonotype was counted only a few times. V is TRBV20-1 and J is TRBJ2-7; D remains ambiguous. Trimming took off 7 bases at V and 4 bases at J, with 11 bases between the two ends. The CDR3 loop spans 11 amino acids. Germline-derived CDR1 and CDR2 are DFQATT and SNEGSKA (reference sequence). CDR3 sequence reads: CSVPTYYEQYF. CDR3 DNA sequence: TGCAGTGTACCCACTTATTACGAGCAGTACTTC.

The V call is TRBV15, the J call TRBJ2-6, with D tentatively TRBD1 (6 bases). Germline CDR1 and CDR2: LNHNV and YYDKDF (reference sequence). This CDR3 is 16 amino acids long. Trimming cost V 3 bases and J 2 bases, with 11 bases left between them. This CDR3 is CATSSGWGPGANVLTF. In DNA form, the CDR3 reads TGTGCCACCAGCAGTGGCTGGGGGCCTGGGGCCAACGTCCTGACTTTC.

The chain uses TRBV9 and TRBJ2-1; 10 nucleotides agree with TRBD2. The ends lost 1 base at V and 5 bases at J; junction bases unmatched: 9. This CDR3 spans 17 amino acids. Looked up from germline, CDR1 is SGDLS and CDR2 is YYNGEE. This CDR3 is CASSVLSSGSVDNEQFF. The CDR3 DNA reads TGTGCCAGCAGCGTATTGTCTAGCGGGAGTGTGGACAATGAGCAGTTCTTC.

A few counts support this clonotype. V is TRBV7-9 and J is TRBJ1-1, with 7 bases matching TRBD1. The trim removed 3 bases at V and 1 base at J, leaving 5 bases unmatched. CDR1 and CDR2 from the germline V gene are SEHNR and FQNEAQ (reference sequence). This CDR3 is 15 amino acids long. The CDR3 DNA sequence: TGTGCCAGCAGCTTTTCCGGGACAGAGAACACTGAAGCTTTCTTT. Translated, it gives CASSFSGTENTEAFF.

The table lists this clonotype with a few counts. V usage is TRBV9 and J usage is TRBJ2-5; 8 bases fit TRBD2. The J call may not be correct, given that the DNA end is closer to TRBJ2-7. Looked up from germline, CDR1 is SGDLS and CDR2 is YYNGEE. This CDR3 is 16 amino acids long. The CDR3 reads CASSVGGGLAGYEQYF. The CDR3 DNA sequence: TGTGCCAGCAGCGTAGGTGGCGGGCTAGCGGGCTACGAGCAGTACTTC.

V and J are TRBV12-3 or TRBV12-4 and TRBJ2-2; D is uncertain. The CDR3 runs to 15 residues. V was trimmed by 2 bases and J by 4 bases, leaving 11 bases between them. The CDR3 protein is CASSLQASGTGELFF. For the CDR3, the DNA is TGTGCCAGCAGTTTACAAGCGTCGGGCACCGGGGAGCTGTTTTTT.

This clonotype was observed at least ten times. A read error may produce the germline difference seen at one junction end. The chain recombines TRBV20-1 with TRBJ2-1, with 8 bases aligning to TRBD2. Germline loops: CDR1 DFQATT, CDR2 SNEGSKA (reference sequence). This CDR3 is 15 amino acids long. The CDR3 region is CSARAWGSGSYEQFF. As DNA, the CDR3 is TGCAGTGCGAGAGCATGGGGGAGCGGGAGTTACGAGCAGTTCTTC.

This chain uses TRBV7-2 with TRBJ2-1; TRBD1 matches 7 bases. With the DNA end fitting TRBJ2-7 better, the J assignment may be wrong. The germline V gene has CDR1 SGHTA and CDR2 FQGNSA. The CDR3 sequence is 15 residues long. CDR3: CASSSQTGTYNEQYF. In nucleotides, the CDR3 is TGTGCCAGCAGCTCCCAGACAGGGACCTACAATGAGCAGTACTTC.

This clonotype appeared a few times. The rearrangement links TRBV6-2 or TRBV6-3 to TRBJ2-5; 14 bases map to TRBD2. The germline gives CDR1 MNHEY, CDR2 SVGEGT. After removal of 7 bases from V and 5 bases from J, the junction contained 6 bases not matched to a gene. The CDR3 sequence is 15 residues long. DNA of the CDR3: TGTGCCAGCACCACGGGACTAGCGGGAGTGGAGACCCAGTACTTC. This gives the protein CASTTGLAGVETQYF.

This clonotype has just a few counts. The V gene is TRBV12-3 or TRBV12-4, the J gene TRBJ2-5; D ambiguous. Trimming removed 3 bases at V and 11 bases at J, with 19 bases between. This CDR3 has 14 residues. The CDR3, as DNA: TGTGCCAGCAGTTTGACTGGCCAAAGGAATGAGCAGTACTTC. This encodes CASSLTGQRNEQYF.

The sample holds many counts of this clonotype. The chain has TRBV20-1 and TRBJ2-3, with D tentatively TRBD1 or TRBD2 (5 bases each). CDR1 and CDR2 (germline): DFQATT, SNEGSKA (reference sequence). The CDR3 has 13 residues. This CDR3 reads CSVGTDGTDTQYF. Here the CDR3 DNA reads TGCAGCGTAGGGACCGATGGCACAGATACGCAGTATTTT.

The CDR3 sequence: CASSQESVNYGYTF. In DNA form, the CDR3 reads TGCGCCAGCAGCCAAGAATCGGTGAACTATGGCTACACCTTC. This rearrangement joins TRBV4-1 to TRBJ1-2; D unresolved. The CDR3 runs 14 residues. Germline CDR1 reads MGHRA; CDR2 reads YSYEKL. V dropped 0 bases and J dropped 2 bases, with 7 bases sitting between them.

This clonotype has a handful of counts. The rearrangement uses TRBV20-1 and TRBJ2-1; the match to TRBD2 covers 11 bases. V lost 3 bases, J lost 10 bases, and 11 bases stayed unmatched. Germline loops: CDR1 DFQATT, CDR2 SNEGSKA (reference sequence). CDR3 size: 15 residues. This chain's CDR3 is CSARAPGLAVQEQFF. In DNA, the CDR3 is TGCAGTGCTAGGGCTCCGGGACTAGCGGTCCAAGAGCAGTTCTTC.

This clonotype was detected a few times. The rearrangement joins TRBV5-1 to TRBJ2-7; TRBD1 matches 11 bases. Per germline, CDR1 SGHRS and CDR2 YFSETQ. The V segment lost 6 bases and the J segment 3 bases; nucleotides outside the gene matches: 5. The CDR3 contains 14 residues. CDR3 loop: CASTSGTGGYEQYF. In DNA form, the CDR3 reads TGCGCCAGCACCTCCGGGACAGGGGGCTACGAGCAGTACTTC.

The rearrangement joins TRBV3-1 to TRBJ2-1; no clear D gene. The CDR3 is made up of 15 amino acids. The germline CDR1 and CDR2 sequences are LGHDT and YNNKEL (reference sequence). With 0 bases removed from V and 3 bases from J, the gap between germline ends came to 9 bases. The CDR3 DNA reads TGTGCCAGCAGCCAAGAGGGCCAATACTACAATGAGCAGTTCTTC. It is translated as CASSQEGQYYNEQFF.

The chain employs TRBV4-1 and TRBJ2-2, with 9 bases fitting TRBD1. Germline CDR1 and CDR2: MGHRA and YSYEKL. The CDR3 length is 15 residues. Trimming removed 4 bases from V and 8 bases from J; junction bases left unmatched: 8. CDR3 sequence (DNA): TGCGCCAGCAGCCGTGCGGGACAGGGAGGGGGGGAGCTGTTTTTT. Its translation is CASSRAGQGGGELFF.

A few counts support this clonotype. The rearrangement uses TRBV5-6 and TRBJ2-7; tentative D call: TRBD1 (6 bases). Looked up from germline, CDR1 is SGHDT and CDR2 is YYEEEE. Trimming cost V 6 bases and J 6 bases, with 22 bases left between them. The CDR3 is made up of 15 amino acids. CDR3 DNA: TGTGCCAGCACCGCCAAACCGGACAGTGTCGGCGAGCAGTACTTC. Its protein product is CASTAKPDSVGEQYF.

This clonotype was detected a few times. The rearrangement joins TRBV5-1 to TRBJ2-5, with 7 bases that match TRBD2. The J segment lost 3 bases and the V segment lost 0 bases, leaving 2 bases of the junction unmatched. CDR1 and CDR2 (germline): SGHRS, YFSETQ. CDR3 size: 14 residues. CDR3 nucleotide sequence: TGCGCCAGCAGCTTGGGCGGGAGCGAAGAGACCCAGTACTTC. This translates into CASSLGGSEETQYF.

V is TRBV4-3 and J is TRBJ2-1; no firm D call. The CDR3 is 13 amino acids. V lost 1 base and J 7 bases, leaving 8 bases between the germline ends. The germline gives CDR1 LGHNA, CDR2 YSLEER. In DNA form, the CDR3 reads TGCGCCAGCAGCCAAGCGATCCTGAATGAGCAGTTCTTC. Translated, it gives CASSQAILNEQFF.

This rearrangement joins TRBV2 to TRBJ2-6; TRBD1 matches 10 bases. CDR1 and CDR2 from the germline V gene are SNHLY and FYNNEI. V trimming: 5 bases; J trimming: 3 bases; junction bases outside the gene matches: 4. The CDR3 runs 16 residues. The CDR3 here is CASSTTGGNGANVLTF. DNA of the CDR3: TGTGCCAGCAGTACGACAGGGGGCAATGGGGCCAACGTCCTGACTTTC.